A single sample is the source of the 13 T cell receptor beta chains below, sequenced in a study of OX40 agonist ivuxolimab in advanced cancers. Sequenced by immunoSEQ multiplex PCR; TCRdb stores in-frame clones only, minus some. The sample has roughly 56,000 clones; 82% are singletons. The sequencing here drew on CD4+ or CD8+ T cells sorted from blood, taken in a trial of the OX40 agonist ivuxolimab. Receptors were obtained from an adult with an advanced solid tumor such as melanoma, head and neck, liver or kidney cancer.

The chain uses TRBV5-8 and TRBJ2-5; tentatively, D is TRBD2 (5 bases). CDR3 length equals 15 residues. Germline CDR1 SGHTS, CDR2 YDEGEE. Trimming pared 2 bases from V and 1 base from J, leaving 12 bases between. The chain's CDR3 is CASSFSGEGQETQYF. CDR3 coding DNA: TGTGCCAGCAGCTTCAGCGGAGAGGGCCAAGAGACCCAGTACTTC.

The J gene is TRBJ2-2, the V gene TRBV7-2; unclear D gene. This CDR3 contains 13 residues. Germline lookup yields CDR1 SGHTA and CDR2 FQGNSA. V was trimmed by 3 bases and J by 3 bases, leaving 5 bases between them. The CDR3 DNA reads TGTGCCAGCAGCTTTTCTTACACCGGGGAGCTGTTTTTT. Its protein is CASSFSYTGELFF.

There are a few counts of this clone. This sequence joins TRBV9 and TRBJ1-1; 9 bases agree with TRBD1. Germline values: CDR1 SGDLS, CDR2 YYNGEE. The length of the CDR3 is 15 residues. J lost 0 bases, V lost 2 bases, and 2 bases had no gene match. In DNA, the CDR3 is TGTGCCAGCAGCGTTGGGACAGGGTTGAACACTGAAGCTTTCTTT. Translating gives CASSVGTGLNTEAFF.

The chain recombines TRBV11-2 with TRBJ2-7; TRBD2 agrees at 9 bases. Germline loops: CDR1 SGHAT, CDR2 FQNNGV. The CDR3 contains 15 residues. The V segment lost 3 bases and the J segment 2 bases; nucleotides outside the gene matches: 5. The CDR3 region is CASSLLSGSAYEQYF. The CDR3 DNA follows: TGTGCCAGCAGCTTGCTTAGCGGGAGTGCCTACGAGCAGTACTTC.

The chain recombines TRBV5-1 with TRBJ2-1; 14 bases agree with TRBD2. The CDR3 covers 15 residues. V was pared by 1 base and J by 8 bases, with 2 bases of the junction left unmatched. CDR1 is SGHRS and CDR2 is YFSETQ in the germline V gene. For the CDR3, the DNA is TGCGCCAGCAGCTTGTCGGGACTAGCGGGGGATGAGCAGTTCTTC. It codes for CASSLSGLAGDEQFF.

The rearrangement links TRBV15 to TRBJ2-7; 9 nucleotides agree with TRBD2. The CDR3 is 14 residues long. Trimming removed 5 bases from V and 2 bases from J; junction bases left unmatched: 4. Per germline, CDR1 LNHNV and CDR2 YYDKDF (reference sequence). CDR3 DNA: TGTGCCACCAGCTTCGGCGGGGGGGCCTACGAGCAGTACTTC. This sequence encodes CATSFGGGAYEQYF.

This rearrangement joins TRBV4-1 to TRBJ2-3; 7 positions agree with TRBD1. CDR3 size: 19 residues. Trimming cost V 0 bases and J 4 bases; bases outside gene matches: 16. Germline V CDR1 and CDR2: MGHRA, YSYEKL. CDR3 sequence: CASSQEGMGQRTGPDTQYF. The CDR3 DNA reads TGCGCCAGCAGCCAAGAAGGAATGGGACAGAGAACGGGACCAGATACGCAGTATTTT.

In its sample, this clone was seen once. This chain joins TRBV19 and TRBJ2-1; D remains ambiguous. This CDR3 is built from 15 residues. Germline V gives CDR1 LNHDA, CDR2 SQIVND (reference sequence). The V gene lost 3 bases and the J gene lost 3 bases, with 12 bases spanning the gap. CDR3 region: CASSIGRSLYNEQFF. The CDR3 nucleotides are TGTGCCAGTAGTATCGGCAGATCTCTCTACAATGAGCAGTTCTTC.

The V and J genes are TRBV11-3 and TRBJ2-4; 8 bases map to TRBD1. The CDR3 spans 13 residues. The trim removed 6 bases at V and 7 bases at J, leaving 5 bases unmatched. CDR1 is SGHNT, CDR2 YENEEA, per germline. The CDR3 region is CASSQSGGNIQYF. For the CDR3, the DNA is TGTGCCAGCAGTCAGTCAGGGGGCAACATTCAGTACTTC.

This clone is a singleton in its sample. The chain carries TRBV30 and TRBJ1-3, with a weak D call TRBD1 (5 bases). CDR3 length equals 13 residues. The V gene's germline CDR1 is GTSNPN and CDR2 SVGIG (reference sequence). V shed 4 bases and J shed 9 bases, with 16 bases lying between them. CDR3 protein: CAWKGGGVGTIYF. CDR3 sequence (DNA): TGTGCCTGGAAAGGCGGAGGGGTCGGCACCATATATTTT.

CDR3 in amino acids: CASSSPSRGGGTDTQYF. CDR3 coding DNA: TGTGCCAGCAGTTCCCCCTCCCGGGGCGGGGGCACAGATACGCAGTATTTT. V gene TRBV27 combines with J gene TRBJ2-3, with D tentatively TRBD2 (6 bases). This CDR3 contains 17 residues. Germline loops: CDR1 MNHEY, CDR2 SMNVEV (reference sequence). Trimming removed 4 bases at V and 1 base at J, with 18 bases between.

This sequence joins TRBV11-3 and TRBJ2-1; 9 bases are a match to TRBD2. This CDR3 contains 15 residues. V shed 1 base and J 8 bases; nucleotides not matched to a gene: 6. The germline gives CDR1 SGHNT, CDR2 YENEEA. The CDR3 nucleotides are TGTGCCAGCAGCTTAGCCGGGACTAGCCATGATGAGCAGTTCTTC. The encoded protein is CASSLAGTSHDEQFF.

This clone was seen a single time. V gene TRBV21-1 combines with J gene TRBJ2-6. TRBV21-1 is listed as a pseudogene. CDR3 size: 18 residues. The CDR3 is CASSLDGPWLSGANVLTF. DNA of the CDR3: TGTGCCAGCAGCCTCGACGGCCCCTGGCTCTCTGGGGCCAACGTCCTGACTTTC.